This TCR beta chain emerged from a study of glioma-infiltrating T cells. General study points: Only very few CDR3 sequences appeared in both tissue and blood. Above-expected tissue-blood divergence occurred in all gliomas, most in low-grade ones.

V dropped 3 bases and J dropped 5 bases, with 14 bases sitting between them. The CDR3 runs 15 residues. Germline-derived CDR1 and CDR2 are KGHSH and LQKENI. Notes on this clonotype: As yet, its antigen is unknown.

TCR alpha and beta CDR3 regions were amplified from RNA using iRepertoire nested multiplex PCR. Input was roughly 85-400 ng of tissue mRNA or PBMC total RNA. One entry per CDR3 protein results from TCRdb running MiXCR on the multiplex PCR reads. The sample consists of about 1,800 distinct CDR3 sequences, 25% to 35% of them appearing once. The chain carries TRBV18 and TRBJ2-1, with D tentatively TRBD2 (5 bases). This clonotype originated in a human donor with low-grade glioma or glioblastoma, undergoing nonglioma brain surgery, or in good health (not recorded which). The specimen was glioma tissue, nonneoplastic brain tissue, or PBMCs (not recorded which). The CDR3 here is CASSPVKRFDNEQFF. The CDR3 DNA reads TGTGCCAGCTCACCCGTGAAGCGGTTCGACAATGAGCAGTTCTTC.